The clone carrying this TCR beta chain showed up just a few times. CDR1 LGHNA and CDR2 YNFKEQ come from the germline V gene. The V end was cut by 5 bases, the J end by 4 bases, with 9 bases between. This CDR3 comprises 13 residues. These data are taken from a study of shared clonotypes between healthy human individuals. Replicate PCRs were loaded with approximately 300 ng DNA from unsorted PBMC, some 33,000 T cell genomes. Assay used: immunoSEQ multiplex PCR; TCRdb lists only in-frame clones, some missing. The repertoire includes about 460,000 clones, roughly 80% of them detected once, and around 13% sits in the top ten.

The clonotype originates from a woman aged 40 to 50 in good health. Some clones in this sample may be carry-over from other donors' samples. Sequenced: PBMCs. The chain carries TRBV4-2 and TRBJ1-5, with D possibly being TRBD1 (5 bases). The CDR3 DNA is TGTGCCAGCAGCGGGACTGCTAATCAGCCCCAGCATTTT. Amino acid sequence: CASSGTANQPQHF.